Listed here are 20 T cell receptor beta chains from one sample, sequenced in a study of blood T cells in healthy people across ages. It was with a sample-barcoded 5' primer and a J-beta primer mix that a second PCR of about 6 to 11 cycles was run. TCRdb reprocessed the 5' RACE reads via MiXCR and lists one record per CDR3 protein. The table shows 1.5 million or so distinct CDR3 sequences, with 40% to 45% occurring only once. The sample consisted of blood. The receptors stem from a woman aged 18-35 years in good health.

The chain employs TRBV5-1 and TRBJ2-3; the D gene could be TRBD1 or TRBD2 (5 bases each). The CDR3 is 14 residues long. The germline gives CDR1 SGHRS, CDR2 YFSETQ. Deletions cut 8 bases from V and 5 bases from J, with 18 bases between. The CDR3 reads CARSQGRVEDTQYF. The CDR3 DNA follows: TGCGCCAGGAGCCAGGGACGGGTAGAAGATACGCAGTATTTT. Complete variable domain (other parts from reference TRBV5-1 and TRBJ2-3): KAGVTQTPRYLIKTRGQQVTLSCSPISGHRSVSWYQQTPGQGLQFLFEYFSETQRNKGNFPGRFSGRQFSNSRSEMNVSTLELGDSALYLCARSQGRVEDTQYFGPGTRLTVL.

The V gene is TRBV6-1, the J gene TRBJ2-2; 14 bases line up with TRBD2. J lost 4 bases, V lost 6 bases, and 4 bases had no gene match. There are 16 residues in the CDR3. Per the germline V gene, CDR1 is MNHNS and CDR2 is SASEGT. CDR3 residues: CASRGTSGRGTGELFF. The CDR3 DNA is TGTGCCAGCAGGGGGACTAGCGGGAGAGGCACCGGGGAGCTGTTTTTT.

The chain combines TRBV5-1 with TRBJ2-7; D may be TRBD1 (7 bases). The DNA matches TRBJ2-5 better at its end, which makes the J call doubtful. This CDR3 region has 13 residues. In germline, CDR1 is SGHRS, CDR2 YFSETQ. CDR3 in DNA: TGCGCCAGCTGGGGGGACAGACAAGAGACCCAGTACTTC. Amino acid sequence: CASWGDRQETQYF.

V and J are TRBV12-5 and TRBJ2-3, with 8 nucleotides matching TRBD1. This CDR3 has 14 amino acids. The V and J ends lost 7 bases and 2 bases, in that order; junction bases with no gene match: 5. CDR1 and CDR2 from the germline V gene are LGHNT and FRNRAP. CDR3 DNA sequence: TGTGCTAGTGCCCGACAGGGGACCACAGATACGCAGTATTTT. Translating gives CASARQGTTDTQYF.

This clonotype was seen only a few times. The genes are TRBV25-1 and TRBJ2-5, with 7 bases fitting TRBD2. V shed 3 bases and J 0 bases; nucleotides not matched to a gene: 1. This CDR3 spans 14 amino acids. Germline CDR1 and CDR2: MGHDK and SYGVNS. The chain's CDR3 is CASSDGTNQETQYF. CDR3 nucleotide sequence: TGTGCCAGCAGTGATGGGACTAACCAAGAGACCCAGTACTTC.

The gene calls are TRBV5-1 and TRBJ2-3; 13 positions match TRBD2. The trim removed 5 bases at V and 2 bases at J, leaving 8 bases unmatched. The CDR3 loop spans 17 amino acids. The germline gives CDR1 SGHRS, CDR2 YFSETQ. Here the CDR3 reads CASRTTSGGPYTDTQYF. The CDR3, as DNA: TGCGCCAGCAGGACGACTAGCGGGGGGCCTTACACAGATACGCAGTATTTT.

The table lists this clonotype with many counts. This rearrangement joins TRBV29-1 to TRBJ1-2; D gene ambiguous. Trimming stripped 6 bases from V and 2 bases from J, with 10 bases between. This CDR3 has 12 residues. The germline V gene encodes CDR1 SQVTM and CDR2 ANQGSEA. CDR3 amino acids: CSVRTENYGYTF. CDR3 bases: TGCAGCGTCCGGACCGAGAACTATGGCTACACCTTC.

This clonotype has only a few counts. This chain uses TRBV29-1 with TRBJ2-4; D is uncertain. The DNA end favors TRBJ2-7, so the J call may be wrong. Germline CDR1 reads SQVTM; CDR2 reads ANQGSEA. CDR3 size: 13 residues. As DNA, the CDR3 is TGCAGCGTTGTTCTCCGGATGACCTACGAGCAGTACTTC. Translating it yields CSVVLRMTYEQYF.

The chain combines TRBV28 with TRBJ2-1; 8 bases align to TRBD2. Germline values: CDR1 MDHEN, CDR2 SYDVKM. After removal of 6 bases from V and 1 base from J, the junction contained 8 bases not matched to a gene. The CDR3 is 16 amino acids. DNA for the CDR3: TGTGCCAGCAGGACAATGGCGGGAGGTTCCTACAATGAGCAGTTCTTC. As protein: CASRTMAGGSYNEQFF.

This clonotype was counted a few times. The chain carries TRBV5-1 and TRBJ2-5, with no clear D. Germline CDR1 is SGHRS and CDR2 is YFSETQ. V was clipped by 4 bases and J by 11 bases, with 15 bases between them. The CDR3 extends over 12 amino acids. The DNA for the CDR3 is TGCGCCAGCAGCCAACAGTGGAAAGAGCAGTACTTC. Translated, it gives CASSQQWKEQYF.

V is TRBV20-1 and J is TRBJ2-1, with 8 bases identical to TRBD2. This CDR3 comprises 13 residues. Germline loops: CDR1 DFQATT, CDR2 SNEGSKA (reference sequence). V lost 3 bases, J lost 6 bases, and 4 bases stayed unmatched. CDR3 DNA sequence: TGCAGTGCTAGCCGGGAGGGCCTCAATGAGCAGTTCTTC. Translated, it gives CSASREGLNEQFF.

This clonotype was recorded once. This rearrangement joins TRBV7-9 to TRBJ2-1; 9 bases align to TRBD2. V shed 5 bases and J 7 bases; nucleotides not matched to a gene: 3. This CDR3 spans 13 amino acids. The germline gives CDR1 SEHNR, CDR2 FQNEAQ (reference sequence). CDR3 DNA: TGTGCCAGCAGCCCTAGCGGGATGAATGAGCAGTTCTTC. It translates to CASSPSGMNEQFF.

This chain uses TRBV7-9 with TRBJ1-5; D is perhaps TRBD1 (6 bases). From germline, CDR1 is SEHNR and CDR2 FQNEAQ (reference sequence). V was cut by 2 bases and J by 5 bases, with 16 bases left in between. This CDR3 region has 16 residues. This chain's CDR3 is CASSLSWRDKDQPQHF. CDR3 nucleotides: TGTGCCAGCAGCTTATCGTGGAGGGACAAGGATCAGCCCCAGCATTTT.

The CDR3 nucleotides are TGTGCCAGCAGCTTTAGCGTAGACTACGAGACCCAGTACTTC. Protein product: CASSFSVDYETQYF. V is TRBV11-2 and J is TRBJ2-7; D perhaps matches TRBD2 (5 bases). The J call is doubtful: the DNA matches TRBJ2-5 better. The CDR3 is 14 residues long. Germline assignment: CDR1 SGHAT and CDR2 FQNNGV.

Worth noting for this clonotype: A much larger clone differs by one base, so this may be a read error. The chain couples TRBV28 to TRBJ1-2, with TRBD1 as a possible D gene (6 bases). The CDR3 is made up of 15 amino acids. CDR1 and CDR2 from the germline V gene are MDHEN and SYDVKM. For the CDR3, the DNA is TGTGTCAGCAGTGGTTTCGGGGGCGCGAGCTATGGCTACACCTTC. It specifies CVSSGFGGASYGYTF.

The chain combines TRBV2 with TRBJ2-1, with D hard to call. V gave up 6 bases and J gave up 9 bases, with 6 bases separating them. This CDR3 has 10 residues. Germline lookup yields CDR1 SNHLY and CDR2 FYNNEI. The CDR3: CASRVAEQFF. CDR3 in DNA: TGTGCCAGCAGGGTGGCTGAGCAGTTCTTC.

The chain employs TRBV12-5 and TRBJ2-7, with D uncertain. CDR1 and CDR2 (germline): LGHNT, FRNRAP. Trimming cost V 0 bases and J 5 bases, with 5 bases left between them. The CDR3 sequence is 12 residues long. For the CDR3, the DNA is TGTGCTAGTGGTTTGGTTCGCCACGAGCAGTACTTC. Translation: CASGLVRHEQYF.

The chain joins TRBV27 to TRBJ2-1, with 7 bases matching TRBD2. The J call may be incorrect, as the DNA end agrees better with TRBJ2-7. From germline, CDR1 is MNHEY and CDR2 SMNVEV (reference sequence). This CDR3 spans 16 amino acids. Here the CDR3 reads CASSPRLQRDYNEQYF. The CDR3 region has the DNA TGTGCCAGCAGTCCCCGTCTCCAGCGGGATTACAATGAGCAGTACTTC.

The chain is built from TRBV9 and TRBJ2-7; the D is unclear. Judging by the DNA end, TRBJ2-5 fits better; the J call may be wrong. The CDR3 length is 14 residues. CDR1 and CDR2 from the germline V gene are SGDLS and YYNGEE. CDR3 in amino acids: CASSVDDHQETQYF. CDR3 coding DNA: TGTGCCAGCAGCGTAGACGATCATCAAGAGACCCAGTACTTC.

This clonotype was found once. The chain carries TRBV6-2 or TRBV6-3 and TRBJ1-5; D unresolved. Deletions cut 2 bases from V and 3 bases from J, with 8 bases between. Germline-derived CDR1 and CDR2 are MNHEY and SVGEGT. There are 14 residues in the CDR3. The CDR3 DNA sequence: TGTGCCAGCAGTTACGGATGGATCAATCAGCCCCAGCATTTT. Encoded protein: CASSYGWINQPQHF.